These 10 T cell receptor beta chains originate from one sample sequenced in a study of T cells in Graves' hyperthyroidism and ophthalmopathy. RNA transcripts were the template for amplifying TCR beta CDR3 regions. The HTBI primer set was used in a first-round RT-PCR of the TCR CDR3. MiXCR, applied by TCRdb to the multiplex PCR reads, yields one record per CDR3 protein. Among 500,000 to 650,000 distinct CDR3 sequences listed, more than 12% were seen once. Sequencing was done on a sample of blood. Every receptor here comes from a woman aged 45-65 years with Graves' ophthalmopathy.

The V gene is TRBV24-1, the J gene TRBJ1-5; tentatively, D is TRBD1 (5 bases). Trimming removed 12 bases at V and 5 bases at J, with 16 bases between. From germline, CDR1 is KGHDR and CDR2 SFDVKD. This CDR3 comprises 13 residues. The CDR3 region has the DNA TGTGCCCCGATAATAGGGGTGTATCAGCCCCAGCATTTT. Amino acids: CAPIIGVYQPQHF.

The V gene is TRBV14, the J gene TRBJ2-2; the D gene is possibly TRBD2 (5 bases). The CDR3 spans 14 residues. The germline V and J ends were trimmed by 4 bases and 8 bases, with 14 bases remaining between them. CDR1 is SGHDN, CDR2 FVKESK, per germline. CDR3 residues: CASSPESRGGELFF. The CDR3 bases are TGTGCCAGCAGCCCCGAAAGCCGGGGTGGGGAGCTGTTTTTT.

This clonotype was found many times. One junction end does not reproduce the germline sequence, and a read error may be involved. The chain recombines TRBV6-1 with TRBJ2-7, with 7 bases identical to TRBD2. Germline CDR1 reads MNHNS; CDR2 reads SASEGT. CDR3 length: 15 residues. CDR3 sequence: CASSQAGSSSYEQYF. CDR3 in DNA: TGTGCCAGCAGTCAAGCGGGATCGAGCTCCTACGAGCAGTACTTC.

This chain joins TRBV11-3 and TRBJ2-7; D might be TRBD2 (6 bases). This CDR3 comprises 14 residues. V was cut by 3 bases and J by 1 base, with 10 bases left in between. Germline V gene data show CDR1 as SGHNT and CDR2 as YENEEA. CDR3 nucleotides: TGTGCCAGCAGCTTTACCCGGGGGTCCTACGAGCAGTACTTC. As protein: CASSFTRGSYEQYF. Based on the CDR3 plus reference TRBV11-3 and TRBJ2-7, the full variable domain is EAGVVQSPRYKIIEKKQPVAFWCNPISGHNTLYWYLQNLGQGPELLIRYENEEAVDDSQLPKDRFSAERLKGVDSTLKIQPAELGDSAVYLCASSFTRGSYEQYFGPGTRLTVT.

This clonotype has a handful of counts. The rearrangement links TRBV9 to TRBJ1-2; no clear D gene. This CDR3 contains 16 residues. Germline V gene lookup returns CDR1 SGDLS and CDR2 YYNGEE. V lost 3 bases to trimming and J lost 0 bases, with 15 bases between them. CDR3 DNA sequence: TGTGCCAGCAGCGCTCCAACGGGAGGGTCTAACTATGGCTACACCTTC. As protein: CASSAPTGGSNYGYTF.

This clonotype was seen repeatedly, ten times or more. The chain has TRBV28 and TRBJ2-3; 12 bases are shared with TRBD2. Germline CDR1 and CDR2: MDHEN and SYDVKM. With 1 base clipped from V and 0 bases from J, the junction kept 8 bases outside the gene matches. This CDR3 has 19 amino acids. CDR3 protein: CASSLLGLAGGPSTDTQYF. CDR3 nucleotides: TGTGCCAGCAGTTTATTGGGGCTAGCGGGAGGGCCCAGCACAGATACGCAGTATTTT.

This clonotype was detected ten times or more. The CDR3, as DNA: TGTGCCAGCAGCGCCACTAGTATGGAGACCCAGTACTTC. Encoded protein: CASSATSMETQYF. The rearrangement links TRBV9 to TRBJ2-5; possibly TRBD2 for D (5 bases). V lost 3 bases to trimming and J lost 5 bases, with 11 bases between them. Germline CDR1 is SGDLS and CDR2 is YYNGEE. The CDR3 contains 13 residues.

This rearrangement joins TRBV18 to TRBJ1-2; 8 nucleotides agree with TRBD1. Germline V gene data show CDR1 as KGHSH and CDR2 as LQKENI. The CDR3 runs 14 residues. V gave up 3 bases and J gave up 13 bases; unmatched junction bases: 13. The CDR3 coding sequence is TGTGCCAGCTCACCGAGGACAGGGCCTTCGCTGATCACCTTC. The encoded protein is CASSPRTGPSLITF.

The sample holds a few counts of this clonotype. The chain employs TRBV13 and TRBJ2-5; 7 bases line up with TRBD2. V dropped 9 bases and J dropped 1; count of bases not matched to a gene: 5. Per the germline V gene, CDR1 is PRHDT and CDR2 is FYEKMQ (reference sequence). The CDR3 totals 13 residues. CDR3 nucleotides: TGTGCCAGTCTAAAGCGGGGCCAAGAGACCCAGTACTTC. It translates to CASLKRGQETQYF. Supplemented by reference TRBV13 and TRBJ2-5, the full variable domain reads AAGVIQSPRHLIKEKRETATLKCYPIPRHDTVYWYQQGPGQDPQFLISFYEKMQSDKGSIPDRFSAQQFSDYHSELNMSSLELGDSALYFCASLKRGQETQYFGPGTRLLVL.

This clonotype was observed a few times. The V call is TRBV25-1, the J call TRBJ2-7; 10 positions match TRBD2. The CDR3 runs to 14 residues. V trimming: 4 bases; J trimming: 3 bases; junction bases outside the gene matches: 3. Germline assignment: CDR1 MGHDK and CDR2 SYGVNS. The CDR3 reads CASSGTSGLYEQYF. Here the CDR3 DNA reads TGTGCCAGCAGTGGGACTAGCGGCCTCTACGAGCAGTACTTC.